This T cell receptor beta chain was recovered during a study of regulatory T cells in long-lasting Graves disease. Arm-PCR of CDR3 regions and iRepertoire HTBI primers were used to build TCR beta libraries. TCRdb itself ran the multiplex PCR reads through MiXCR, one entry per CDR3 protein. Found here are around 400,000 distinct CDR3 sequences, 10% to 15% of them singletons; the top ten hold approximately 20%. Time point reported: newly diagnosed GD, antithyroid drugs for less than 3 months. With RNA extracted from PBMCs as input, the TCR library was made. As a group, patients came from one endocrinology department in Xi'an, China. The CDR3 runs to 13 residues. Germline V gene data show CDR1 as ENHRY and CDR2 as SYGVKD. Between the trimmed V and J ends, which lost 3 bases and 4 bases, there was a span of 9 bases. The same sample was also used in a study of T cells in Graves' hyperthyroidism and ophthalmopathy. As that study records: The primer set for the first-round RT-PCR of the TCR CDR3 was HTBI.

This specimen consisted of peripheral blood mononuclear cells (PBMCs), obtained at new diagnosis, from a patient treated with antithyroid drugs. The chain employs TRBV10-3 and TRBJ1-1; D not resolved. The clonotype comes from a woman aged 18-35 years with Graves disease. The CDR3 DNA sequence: TGTGCCATCAGTGATCTGGGAGGCACTGAAGCTTTCTTT. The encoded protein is CAISDLGGTEAFF.